The present TCR beta chain was sequenced within a study of patients and donors after allogeneic stem cell transplantation. TCRdb independently ran MiXCR on the RT-PCR reads; one entry per CDR3 protein. The sample contains about 960,000 distinct CDR3 sequences, more than 15% of which appear only once. The V end was cut by 1 base, the J end by 5 bases, with 14 bases between. Germline CDR1 and CDR2: MGHRA and YSYEKL. This CDR3 has 16 amino acids. This clonotype appeared a few times. The V call is TRBV4-1, the J call TRBJ1-4; D call uncertain. The receptor was isolated from a human donor who was either an allogeneic HSCT recipient or a stem cell or donor lymphocyte infusion donor (not recorded which). It is not recorded whose cells these are; they may come from a transplant donor. Sequencing was carried out using blood, either unsorted or a sorted T cell fraction (not recorded which). CDR3 sequence: CASSQAEATGNEKLFF. The CDR3 DNA reads TGCGCCAGCAGCCAAGCTGAGGCCACGGGGAATGAAAAACTGTTTTTT.